Listed below are T cell receptor beta chains from one sample, sequenced in a study of post-analysis software for immune sequencing data. MiXCR was run by TCRdb on the PCR reads, yielding one entry per CDR3 protein. The sample includes hundreds of thousands of distinct CDR3 sequences, 25% to 30% seen only once; the top ten take around 0.55%. The specimen sequenced was blood. Receptor source: a girl aged 5 to 17 with multiple sclerosis. Each CDR3 is given without its conserved first and last residue.

V,J,CDR3
TRBV3-1,TRBJ2-1,ASSPRRNTYNEQF
TRBV5-8,TRBJ2-1,ASSLSVGPVYNEQF
TRBV9,TRBJ1-2,ASTRGQGILGGYT
TRBV12-3/TRBV12-4,TRBJ2-5,ASTEPGLETQY
TRBV6-1,TRBJ1-2,ASRPGQKGYT
TRBV12-3/TRBV12-4,TRBJ1-2,TSSPPGQGNGYT
TRBV7-9,TRBJ2-7,ASSLAGGMASYEQY
TRBV2,.,ASSEAAGGEQY
TRBV18,TRBJ2-1,ASSPRGERVHNEQF
TRBV3-1,TRBJ1-4,ASSQAHVGGTNEKLF
TRBV6-1,TRBJ2-3,ASSEAVFNTQY
TRBV7-9,TRBJ2-1,ASSWLATYNEQF
TRBV7-2,TRBJ2-4,ASSLLAGGLLAKNIQY
TRBV6-2/TRBV6-3,TRBJ2-7,ASSYDGDEQY
TRBV3-1,TRBJ1-5,ASSQERAGSNQPQH
TRBV5-1,TRBJ2-3,ASADGQIFSTDTQY
TRBV29-1,TRBJ2-1,SPWVRAYNEQF
TRBV7-8,TRBJ2-3,ASGKFGPEYTQY
TRBV20-1,TRBJ1-2,SASPPGDDYGYT
TRBV12-3/TRBV12-4,TRBJ1-6,ASSLDRVGSPLH
TRBV9,TRBJ2-7,ASSATGDEQY
TRBV20-1,TRBJ2-1,SARLSGRSYNEQF
TRBV5-1,TRBJ2-1,ASRPGQDWDEQF
TRBV29-1,TRBJ2-1,SGAYNEQF
TRBV24-1,TRBJ2-2,ATRSDRATGELF
TRBV9,TRBJ1-2,ASSVDLQGYGYT
TRBV7-9,TRBJ2-3,ASSSNAGSAINGDTQY
TRBV7-2,TRBJ1-2,ASSVIRVGGSFGDGYT
TRBV20-1,TRBJ2-5,SARGHQDWETQY
TRBV20-1,TRBJ2-5,SARVWRLAWEYQETQY
TRBV20-1,TRBJ2-1,SARDGLAAEQF
TRBV7-9,TRBJ2-1,ASSFALGGEQF
TRBV6-9,TRBJ1-5,ASSTAKQGNRGNQPQH
TRBV3-1,TRBJ2-5,ASSQWGGAPRETQY
TRBV20-1,TRBJ1-1,SAPPGSGAEAF
TRBV6-5,TRBJ2-4,ASSSSRLGIQY
TRBV27,TRBJ1-5,ASRPGTHQYSNQPQH